The 14 T cell receptor beta chains below were found in one sample sequenced in a study of human T cells and chemical hapten exposure. Time point indicated: patch test 1, 2 weeks after DPC sensitization. Treatment defined: therapeutic diphenylcyclopropenone sensitization with weekly scalp DPC. TCRdb reanalysed the RACE reads using MiXCR and keeps one entry per CDR3 protein. Here the sample spans 150,000 to 200,000 distinct CDR3 sequences, approximately 20% being singletons. The sequencing here drew on whole blood, taken in connection with sensitization to the hapten diphenylcyclopropenone (DPC). The source of these receptors is a woman aged 45-65 years with alopecia areata. Some clones in this sample may be carry-over from other donors' samples.

J is TRBJ1-5 and V is TRBV2, with TRBD1 matching over 8 bases. This CDR3 spans 15 amino acids. The germline CDR1 and CDR2 sequences are SNHLY and FYNNEI. Germline trimming cut 7 bases from V and 6 bases from J; bases unmatched to any gene: 11. CDR3 coding DNA: TGTGCCAGCAAAAGTCTAAGGACAGGGACTCAGCCCCAGCATTTT. Protein product: CASKSLRTGTQPQHF.

The chain employs TRBV2 and TRBJ1-1, with D possibly being TRBD1 (6 bases). The CDR3 is 16 residues long. Looked up from germline, CDR1 is SNHLY and CDR2 is FYNNEI. V lost 4 bases and J 3 bases, leaving 18 bases between the germline ends. CDR3 sequence (DNA): TGTGCCAGCAGTGCCCGCCCACAGGGCTGGGACACTGAAGCTTTCTTT. Protein sequence: CASSARPQGWDTEAFF.

This clonotype came up a few times. This rearrangement joins TRBV12-3 or TRBV12-4 to TRBJ1-1; D uncertain. The CDR3 contains 13 residues. Trimming removed 6 bases from V and 1 base from J, with 9 bases in between. The CDR3 spells CASSFDGNTEAFF. The CDR3 coding sequence is TGTGCCAGCAGCTTCGACGGGAACACTGAAGCTTTCTTT.

CDR3 sequence: CASSQVVADEAFF. CDR3 in DNA: TGTGCCAGCAGCCAAGTGGTCGCAGATGAAGCTTTCTTT. The chain links TRBV3-1 to TRBJ1-1; no definite D call. Trimming took off 1 base at V and 7 bases at J, with 10 bases between the two ends. The CDR3 is 13 amino acids. Germline loops: CDR1 LGHDT, CDR2 YNNKEL (reference sequence).

The rearrangement links TRBV29-1 to TRBJ2-5, with 8 nucleotides matching TRBD2. Germline V gene data show CDR1 as SQVTM and CDR2 as ANQGSEA. The CDR3 extends over 14 amino acids. V shed 7 bases, J shed 5 bases, and the junction held 12 bases outside the gene matches. The CDR3, as DNA: TGCAGCGCTGAGGGCTTCCGGGGGGGTGAGACCCAGTACTTC. Its protein product is CSAEGFRGGETQYF.

This clonotype has only one observation. The chain is built from TRBV10-3 and TRBJ2-1; D unclear. This CDR3 region has 15 residues. Germline V gene data show CDR1 as ENHRY and CDR2 as SYGVKD. Trimming took 0 bases from V and 4 from J, leaving 10 bases between them. The CDR3 nucleotides are TGTGCCATCAGTGAGTCCAACAGCATATACAATGAGCAGTTCTTC. Amino acid sequence: CAISESNSIYNEQFF.

The CDR3 sequence is CASSSVVGAGKLNTGELFF. CDR3 bases: TGCGCCAGCAGCTCCGTCGTCGGGGCGGGGAAACTAAACACCGGGGAGCTGTTTTTT. The chain has TRBV5-1 and TRBJ2-2, with a weak D call TRBD2 (6 bases). V gave up 3 bases and J gave up 2 bases, with 23 bases separating them. The CDR3 contains 19 residues. Per the germline V gene, CDR1 is SGHRS and CDR2 is YFSETQ.

This clonotype was observed a few times. V gene TRBV20-1 combines with J gene TRBJ2-3; 8 nucleotides align to TRBD1. There are 16 residues in the CDR3. J lost 0 bases, V lost 4 bases, and 9 bases had no gene match. Germline loops: CDR1 DFQATT, CDR2 SNEGSKA (reference sequence). The CDR3 loop is CSANDRGRLSTDTQYF. Written as DNA, the CDR3 is TGCAGTGCTAACGACAGGGGCCGCTTGAGCACAGATACGCAGTATTTT.

This chain uses TRBV20-1 with TRBJ1-1, with D uncertain. The CDR3 runs to 10 residues. Germline loops: CDR1 DFQATT, CDR2 SNEGSKA (reference sequence). Trimming left V 3 bases short and J 11 bases short, with 10 bases between. CDR3 sequence reads: CSARDPWAFF. CDR3 DNA sequence: TGCAGTGCTAGGGACCCCTGGGCTTTCTTT.

This chain links TRBV9 with TRBJ2-7, with D tentatively TRBD1 or TRBD2 (5 bases each). The V end was cut by 2 bases, the J end by 3 bases, with 12 bases between. Per the germline V gene, CDR1 is SGDLS and CDR2 is YYNGEE. The CDR3 contains 14 residues. CDR3 DNA sequence: TGTGCCAGCAGCGTCGGGGACGGCAGCTACGAGCAGTACTTC. Translating gives CASSVGDGSYEQYF.

This clonotype was detected a few times. This sequence joins TRBV6-6 and TRBJ1-1; D uncertain. CDR3 length: 12 residues. In germline, CDR1 is MNHNY, CDR2 SVGAGI (reference sequence). V lost 8 bases and J 1 base, leaving 8 bases between the germline ends. CDR3 DNA sequence: TGTGCCAGCCTCGGACCGAACACTGAAGCTTTCTTT. Amino acids: CASLGPNTEAFF.

J is TRBJ1-1 and V is TRBV9; D not certain. Trimming shortened V by 0 bases and J by 3 bases, and 9 bases separated the two germline ends. From germline, CDR1 is SGDLS and CDR2 YYNGEE. The CDR3 contains 14 residues. DNA of the CDR3: TGTGCCAGCAGCGTAGGAGTGATAGACACTGAAGCTTTCTTT. Protein: CASSVGVIDTEAFF.

In this sample, this clonotype turned up a few times. The chain uses TRBV7-2 and TRBJ2-3; TRBD2 agrees at 7 bases. Trimming cost V 5 bases and J 0 bases; bases outside gene matches: 5. This CDR3 is built from 15 residues. CDR1 is SGHTA and CDR2 is FQGNSA in the germline V gene. The CDR3 coding sequence is TGTGCCAGCAGCCTCACTAGCGTTAGCACAGATACGCAGTATTTT. Its protein product is CASSLTSVSTDTQYF.

V usage is TRBV5-1 and J usage is TRBJ2-5, with D perhaps assigned TRBD1 or TRBD2 (5 bases each). Trimming pared 7 bases from V and 2 bases from J, leaving 12 bases between. This CDR3 is 13 amino acids long. Germline loops: CDR1 SGHRS, CDR2 YFSETQ. The CDR3 DNA reads as TGCGCCAGCCGGCCGGGGCTTCAAGAGACCCAGTACTTC. It specifies CASRPGLQETQYF.